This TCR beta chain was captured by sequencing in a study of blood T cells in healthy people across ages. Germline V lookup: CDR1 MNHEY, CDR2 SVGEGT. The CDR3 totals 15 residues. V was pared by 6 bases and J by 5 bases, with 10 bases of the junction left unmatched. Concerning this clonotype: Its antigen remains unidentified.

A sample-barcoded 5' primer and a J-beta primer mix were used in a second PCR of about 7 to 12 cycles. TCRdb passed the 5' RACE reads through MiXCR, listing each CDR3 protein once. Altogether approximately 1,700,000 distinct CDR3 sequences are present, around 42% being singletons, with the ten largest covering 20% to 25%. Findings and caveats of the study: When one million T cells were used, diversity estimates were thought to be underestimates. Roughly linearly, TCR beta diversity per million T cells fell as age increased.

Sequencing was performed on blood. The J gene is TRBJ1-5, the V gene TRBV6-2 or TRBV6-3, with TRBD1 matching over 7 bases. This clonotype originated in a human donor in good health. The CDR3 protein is CASRPTGSGDQPQHF. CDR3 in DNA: TGTGCCAGCAGACCGACAGGGTCCGGAGATCAGCCCCAGCATTTT.